The text below deals with one T cell receptor beta chain. Its cognate antigen is unknown. CDR3 length: 13 amino acids. J gave up 4 bases and V 6 bases, and 5 bases lay outside the gene matches. Germline lookup yields CDR1 ENHRY and CDR2 SYGVKD. Documented time point: after neoadjuvant nivolumab, at surgical resection. These oral cavity squamous cell carcinomas were HPV-negative and locally advanced. This sample was included in a study of neoadjuvant anti-PD-1 for oral cavity cancer. Study at large: Patients without progression received a fourth nivolumab dose around day 43, then surgical resection on days 50-56. General study findings and limits: Greater tumor shrinkage accompanied bigger post-treatment sizes of preexisting clones.

This table comes from immunoSEQ multiplex PCR, and its TCRdb copy is limited to in-frame clones, with some not included. This table holds roughly 25,000 clones, 26% found once. The chain recombines TRBV10-3 with TRBJ1-2, with 7 nucleotides matching TRBD1. This receptor was taken from a person aged 35-79 years with oral cavity squamous cell carcinoma. The sequencing used tumor tissue, collected after nivolumab (anti-PD-1) treatment. CDR3 sequence (DNA): TGTGCCATCAGCCAGGGACAGTTCTATGGCTACACCTTC. This encodes CAISQGQFYGYTF.